The clone carrying this T cell receptor (beta chain) was seen more than once but under ten times. As yet, its antigen is unknown. This record belongs to a study of T cell responses to AZD1222 COVID-19 vaccine. Study-wide results and limits: The study sampled repertoires only after the peak T cell response.

The V gene end was trimmed by 5 bases and the J gene end by 0 bases; junction bases not matched to a gene: 6. The CDR3 has 16 residues. Germline CDR1 and CDR2: SGHAT and FQNNGV. The assay was immunoSEQ multiplex PCR, and TCRdb's table has in-frame clones only and misses some. The sample lists about 180,000 clones; around 88% were seen once. Source: peripheral blood, taken on day 0 of AZD1222 vaccination. The chain uses TRBV11-2 and TRBJ2-7; 11 positions agree with TRBD2. The receptor comes from an adult in good health. CDR3 coding DNA: TGTGCCAGCAGCCGAGTGACTAGCGGGATCTCCTACGAGCAGTACTTC. Its protein product is CASSRVTSGISYEQYF.